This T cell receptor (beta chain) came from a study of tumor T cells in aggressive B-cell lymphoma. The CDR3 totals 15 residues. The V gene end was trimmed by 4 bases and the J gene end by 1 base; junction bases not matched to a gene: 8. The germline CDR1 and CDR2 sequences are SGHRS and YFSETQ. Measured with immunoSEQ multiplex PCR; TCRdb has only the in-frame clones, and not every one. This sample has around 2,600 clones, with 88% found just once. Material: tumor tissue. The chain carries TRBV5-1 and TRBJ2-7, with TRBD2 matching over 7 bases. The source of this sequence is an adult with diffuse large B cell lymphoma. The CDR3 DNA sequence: TGCGCCAGCAGCACGGGGGGTAGCGGGTCCTACGAGCAGTACTTC. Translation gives CASSTGGSGSYEQYF.